Listed below are T cell receptor beta chains from one sample, sequenced in a study of cytomegalovirus exposure and HLA in healthy donors. Sequencing was performed with immunoSEQ multiplex PCR; in TCRdb, only in-frame clones are kept and a portion is missing. Counted here are 120,000 or so clones, 10% occurring once; the ten biggest clones make up roughly 4.6%. The sample comprised PBMCs. The receptors come from a woman aged 18 to 35 in good health and CMV-seropositive. The conserved cysteine and the conserved F or W are not part of the CDR3 here.

V: TRBV18; J: TRBJ2-1; CDR3: ASSLSLTSGNEQF
V: TRBV5-1; J: TRBJ2-7; CDR3: ASSKELEGREQY
V: TRBV5-1; J: TRBJ2-7; CDR3: ASSLEPGDSEQY
V: TRBV9; J: TRBJ2-1; CDR3: ASSGLAGVNEQF
V: TRBV5-1; J: TRBJ2-2; CDR3: ASSSGLAGVGELF
V: TRBV9; J: TRBJ2-7; CDR3: ASSGGETYEQY
V: TRBV7-8; J: TRBJ1-3; CDR3: ASSSTGASVTIY
V: TRBV11-2; J: TRBJ1-5; CDR3: ASSLGGSDQPQH
V: TRBV29-1; J: TRBJ2-6; CDR3: SVEDLQGPGANVLT
V: TRBV4-1; J: TRBJ2-2; CDR3: ASSQGDRGLGELF
V: TRBV27; J: TRBJ2-2; CDR3: ASSPPGGAMNTGELF
V: TRBV6-1; J: TRBJ1-2; CDR3: ASSEVTGTGYT
V: TRBV5-4; J: TRBJ2-7; CDR3: ASSSPGPKRLFEQY
V: TRBV11-2; J: TRBJ1-2; CDR3: ASSSGGRWTYGYT
V: TRBV15; J: TRBJ2-3; CDR3: ATSSGPGTGGLADTQY
V: TRBV7-3; J: TRBJ2-5; CDR3: ASSRTPGTSADQETQY
V: TRBV29-1; J: TRBJ1-5; CDR3: SVASGNQPQH
V: TRBV2; J: TRBJ2-7; CDR3: ASSGMTGWPYEQY
V: TRBV5-4; J: TRBJ1-6; CDR3: ASSALIARTGGSTALH
V: TRBV6-5; J: TRBJ2-2; CDR3: ASSPPGGELF
V: TRBV10-3; J: TRBJ2-2; CDR3: ATKGQKTGELF
V: TRBV5-6; J: TRBJ1-2; CDR3: ASSLRAQGGIYGYT
V: TRBV28; J: TRBJ1-2; CDR3: ASSVDRGFGYT
V: TRBV11-2; J: TRBJ2-1; CDR3: ASSWGLAGVNEQF
V: TRBV5-6; J: TRBJ2-2; CDR3: ASSLARAGELF
V: TRBV4-1; J: TRBJ2-3; CDR3: ASSQVDLVSTDTQY
V: TRBV27; J: TRBJ1-1; CDR3: ASRGQTLNTEAF
V: TRBV15; J: TRBJ2-3; CDR3: ATSRGGTADTQY
V: TRBV27; J: TRBJ1-1; CDR3: ATKQGADATLGSAF
V: TRBV18; J: TRBJ2-3; CDR3: ASSPPMTGGDTQY
V: TRBV11-3; J: TRBJ2-5; CDR3: ASSTTVIRETQY
V: TRBV19; J: TRBJ1-1; CDR3: ASSRRETVILEAF
V: TRBV2; J: TRBJ2-2; CDR3: ASSGSAPNTGELF
V: TRBV4-2; J: TRBJ1-5; CDR3: ASSQGVRQPQH
V: TRBV29-1; J: TRBJ2-1; CDR3: SVGAEADTFNEQF
V: TRBV15; J: TRBJ1-5; CDR3: ATSRGGDIRYSNQPQH
V: TRBV7-9; J: TRBJ2-1; CDR3: ATERNEQF
V: TRBV5-1; J: TRBJ2-7; CDR3: ASSQGQSGYEQY
V: TRBV6-1; J: TRBJ1-5; CDR3: ASSEGPGGNQPQH
V: TRBV7-8; J: TRBJ2-5; CDR3: ASSLGYLVAGGETQY
V: TRBV7-6; J: TRBJ2-1; CDR3: ASSLTGDEQF
V: TRBV15; J: TRBJ1-1; CDR3: ATSRKPQGVTEAF
V: TRBV2; J: TRBJ1-5; CDR3: ASSEALRGLRQPQH
V: TRBV19; J: TRBJ2-2; CDR3: ASCGTWDHRELF
V: TRBV2; J: TRBJ1-5; CDR3: ASSAHETPNQPQH